Included here is one T cell receptor (beta chain) sequence, with context. These data belong to a study of blood T cell repertoires in COVID-19. Turning to the study itself: Acute and convalescent COVID-19 specimens originated in the United States, Italy and Spain. Sample material is recorded as cDNA or gDNA derived from T cells, B-cell-depleted T cells, or PBMCs.

This CDR3 has 13 amino acids. V was shortened by 8 bases and J by 4 bases, with 15 bases between the two germline ends. From germline, CDR1 is MNHEY and CDR2 SVGAGI. Only in-frame clones appear in the TCRdb table, and some are missing; sequencing was by immunoSEQ multiplex PCR. The repertoire holds about 160,000 clones, with around 81% as singletons. Sequenced input: peripheral blood. This clonotype was obtained from a man between 60 and 75 years old with active or convalescent COVID-19. The chain links TRBV6-5 to TRBJ2-7; D is uncertain. The CDR3 coding sequence is TGTGCCAGCGGGTCTCAGAGGTATTACGAGCAGTACTTC. This translates into CASGSQRYYEQYF.